Listed below are T cell receptor beta chains from one sample, sequenced in a study of T cells in localized non-small cell lung cancer. The table came from immunoSEQ multiplex PCR; TCRdb's copy has only in-frame clones and leaves some out. The table has some 15,000 clones, about 90% seen once. The sequencing used peripheral blood mononuclear cells, collected before any cancer treatment. These receptors were collected from a male donor older than 55 with stage II lung adenocarcinoma. The CDR3 runs from the conserved cysteine through the conserved F or W. The D gene is left open where the match is weak. Clone size is given for some rows only: seen once, a few or many times, or a class if the clone is expanded.

size	V	D	J	DNA	CDR3
.	TRBV10-3	.	TRBJ2-7	TGTGCCATCAGTGATCAGACAGGCTACGAGCAGTACTTC	CAISDQTGYEQYF
.	TRBV21-1	.	TRBJ2-1	TGTGCCAGCAGCAAAGGAGGGACTAGCGGGAGATACAGTCGGCAGTTCTTC	CASSKGGTSGRYSRQFF
.	TRBV7-9	.	TRBJ2-1	TGTGCCAGCAGCCCGTGGAACAATGAGCAGTTCTTC	CASSPWNNEQFF
.	TRBV28	.	TRBJ2-6	TGTGCCAGCATGGAGGGGGCGTCTGGGGCCAACGTCCTGACTTTC	CASMEGASGANVLTF
.	TRBV28	.	TRBJ2-3	TGTGCCAGCAGTCCGGGGTTATACACAGATACGCAGTATTTT	CASSPGLYTDTQYF
.	TRBV5-1	TRBD1	TRBJ2-5	TGCGCCAGCAGCGTCCAGCAGGGGGAAGAGACCCAGTACTTC	CASSVQQGEETQYF
.	TRBV5-1	.	TRBJ2-5	TGCGCCAGCAGCCGCGATGATGGCTCCCAAGAGACCCAGTACTTC	CASSRDDGSQETQYF
.	TRBV7-9	.	TRBJ2-7	TGTGCCAGCAGCTTAGTTACGTCAGGGTGGAAGGACGAGCAGTACTTC	CASSLVTSGWKDEQYF
once	TRBV2	.	TRBJ1-2	TGTGCCAGCAGTGGGAGGCAGGGCGGATCTGGCTACACCTTC	CASSGRQGGSGYTF
.	TRBV6-6	.	TRBJ1-1	TGTGCCAGCAGTTACTGGGGCACTGAAGCTTTCTTT	CASSYWGTEAFF
.	TRBV6-5	.	TRBJ2-3	TGTGCCAGCAGTTACTCGCCCGGGGGCGGTGATACGCAGTATTTT	CASSYSPGGGDTQYF
.	TRBV19	.	TRBJ1-1	TGTGCCAGTAGTACGGGACCGGGGGCTTTCTTT	CASSTGPGAFF
.	TRBV9	TRBD1	TRBJ1-1	TGTGCCAGCAGCGTAGGAGGGACAGGGAACACTGAAGCTTTCTTT	CASSVGGTGNTEAFF
few	TRBV14	TRBD2	TRBJ2-5	TGTGCCAGCAGCCCTATGAGAGGAGCGGGAGAAGAGACCCAGTACTTC	CASSPMRGAGEETQYF
.	TRBV27	.	TRBJ2-4	TGTGCCAGCAACAGTGTGTCGGCCAAAAACATTCAGTACTTC	CASNSVSAKNIQYF
.	TRBV28	.	TRBJ1-1	TGTGCCAGCAGCTGGGGGGGTTCCATGAACACTGAAGCTTTCTTT	CASSWGGSMNTEAFF
.	TRBV5-1	TRBD1	TRBJ2-3	TGCGCCAGCACCCTCGTACAGGGGGCGGCAGATACGCAGTATTTT	CASTLVQGAADTQYF
.	TRBV18	.	TRBJ1-1	TGTGCCAGCTCAACCATGGGAGCGAGCACTGAAGCTTTCTTT	CASSTMGASTEAFF
.	TRBV19	.	TRBJ1-2	TGTGCCAGTAGTATAGAAATCTATGGCTACACCTTC	CASSIEIYGYTF
.	TRBV7-9	.	TRBJ1-1	TGTGCCAGCAGCTCTTTCCGGGACACGGCTGAAGCTTTCTTT	CASSSFRDTAEAFF
.	TRBV5-1	.	TRBJ2-5	TGCGCCAGCAGCTTCGCCCCTTCGGGAGAGACCCAGTACTTC	CASSFAPSGETQYF
once	TRBV15	TRBD2	TRBJ2-2	TGTGCCACCAGCAGGGGAAGGGCTAGCGGGAGGTCCGGGGAGCTGTTTTTT	CATSRGRASGRSGELFF
.	TRBV30	.	TRBJ1-1	TGTGCCTGGAGCAGAATGAACACTGAAGCTTTCTTT	CAWSRMNTEAFF
.	TRBV4-3	.	TRBJ2-3	TGCGCCAGCAGCCAAGAAAGGGGGACGGTGACAGATACGCAGTATTTT	CASSQERGTVTDTQYF
.	TRBV15	.	TRBJ2-7	TGTGCCACGAGCAGGGTTCCCTCTTCGGAGCAGTACTTC	CATSRVPSSEQYF
.	TRBV11-1	.	TRBJ2-2	TGTGCCAGCAGCATGCAGGACACCGGGGAGCTGTTTTTT	CASSMQDTGELFF
.	TRBV15	.	TRBJ2-7	TGTGCCACCAGCAAGGGGGGGTCACTAACCTACGAGCAGTACTTC	CATSKGGSLTYEQYF
.	TRBV9	TRBD2	TRBJ2-1	TGTGCCACCCAGCGGGGACTAGGGATAGATGAGCAGTTCTTC	CATQRGLGIDEQFF
once	TRBV7-8	.	TRBJ1-3	TGTGCCAGCAGCTTCTCTGGAAACACCATATATTTT	CASSFSGNTIYF
.	TRBV28	.	TRBJ2-7	TGTGCCAGCAGCCAGGTGGGCTACGAGCAGTACTTC	CASSQVGYEQYF
.	TRBV28	.	TRBJ1-5	TGTGCCAGCAGTCGCGAGGGGGGGAGCAATCAGCCCCAGCATTTT	CASSREGGSNQPQHF
once	TRBV29-1	.	TRBJ2-3	TGCAGCGTTGAAGGGGATTCGCGATCCGATACGCAGTATTTT	CSVEGDSRSDTQYF
.	TRBV5-6	.	TRBJ1-5	TGTGCCAGCAGCTTGGACGCTAACCAGCCCCAGCATTTT	CASSLDANQPQHF
.	TRBV6-1	.	TRBJ2-1	TGTGCCAGCAGTGAAGGGGTGGTACTAACCTACAATGAGCAGTTCTTC	CASSEGVVLTYNEQFF
.	TRBV7-6	TRBD2	TRBJ2-1	TGTGCCAGCAGCCTGGGTAGCGGGAGGGGCAATGAGCAGTTCTTC	CASSLGSGRGNEQFF
.	TRBV9	TRBD1	TRBJ2-7	TGTGCCAGCAGCGTAGGAGGGACAGGGGGCAGCGAGCAGTACTTC	CASSVGGTGGSEQYF
.	TRBV9	TRBD1	TRBJ2-2	TGTGCCAGCAAACGGACAGGGGGCTTCACCGGGGAGCTGTTTTTT	CASKRTGGFTGELFF
.	TRBV5-5	.	TRBJ2-2	TGTGCCAGCAGCCAAGATCGGGTGGCACTAGTGGTCACCGGGGAGCTGTTTTTT	CASSQDRVALVVTGELFF
once	TRBV10-3	.	TRBJ1-1	TGTGCCATCAGTGAAGGTTTATCGTCCACTGAAGCTTTCTTT	CAISEGLSSTEAFF
.	TRBV28	.	TRBJ1-2	TGTGCCAGCAGTTTTAGTCTCAGGGGCGTCGGCTATGGCTACACCTTC	CASSFSLRGVGYGYTF
.	TRBV7-8	.	TRBJ1-4	TGTGCCAGCAGCCCCAGGGGTAGTAACGATGAAAAACTGTTTTTT	CASSPRGSNDEKLFF
.	TRBV14	.	TRBJ2-2	TGTGCCAGCAGCCAAGATACTAGATACACCGGGGAGCTGTTTTTT	CASSQDTRYTGELFF
.	TRBV9	TRBD2	TRBJ2-7	TGTGCCAGCAGTGCCAGCGGGAGGGCCGGGGAGCAGTACTTC	CASSASGRAGEQYF
few	TRBV5-6	TRBD1	TRBJ1-1	TGTGCCAGCAGCTCACGAACAGGGGGCGCGAGGTCTGAAGCTTTCTTT	CASSSRTGGARSEAFF